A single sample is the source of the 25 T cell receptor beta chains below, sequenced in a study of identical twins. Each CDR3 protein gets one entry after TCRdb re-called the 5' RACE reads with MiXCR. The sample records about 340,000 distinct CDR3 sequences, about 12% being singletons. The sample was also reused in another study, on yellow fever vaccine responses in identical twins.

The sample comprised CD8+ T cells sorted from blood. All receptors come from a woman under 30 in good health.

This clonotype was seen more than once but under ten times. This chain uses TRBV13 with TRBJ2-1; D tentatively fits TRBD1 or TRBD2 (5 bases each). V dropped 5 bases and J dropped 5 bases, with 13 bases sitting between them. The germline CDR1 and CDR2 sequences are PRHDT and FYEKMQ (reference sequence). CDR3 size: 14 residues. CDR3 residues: CASSAAGANNEQFF. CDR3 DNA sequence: TGTGCCAGCAGCGCCGCCGGGGCTAACAATGAGCAGTTCTTC.

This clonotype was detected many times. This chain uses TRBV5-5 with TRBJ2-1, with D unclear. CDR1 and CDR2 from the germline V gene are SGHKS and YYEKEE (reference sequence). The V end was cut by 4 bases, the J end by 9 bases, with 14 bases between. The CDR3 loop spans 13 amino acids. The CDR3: CASSVLLFGEQFF. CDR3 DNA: TGTGCCAGCAGCGTCCTACTTTTTGGTGAGCAGTTCTTC.

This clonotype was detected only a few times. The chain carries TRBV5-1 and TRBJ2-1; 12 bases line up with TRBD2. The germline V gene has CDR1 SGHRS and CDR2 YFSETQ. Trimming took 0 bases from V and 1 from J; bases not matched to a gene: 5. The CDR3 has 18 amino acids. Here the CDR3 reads CASSLVGTSGSSYNEQFF. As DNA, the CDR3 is TGCGCCAGCAGCTTGGTCGGGACTAGCGGGTCTTCCTACAATGAGCAGTTCTTC.

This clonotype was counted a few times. The CDR3 nucleotides read TGCAGTGCCGGTACACGGACACCCTCCTCCTACGAGCAGTACGTC. Protein: CSAGTRTPSSYEQYV. The chain carries TRBV20-1 and TRBJ2-7, with D perhaps matching TRBD1 (5 bases). CDR3 size: 15 residues. Germline CDR1 and CDR2: DFQATT and SNEGSKA (reference sequence). V was trimmed by 6 bases and J by 0 bases, leaving 18 bases between them.

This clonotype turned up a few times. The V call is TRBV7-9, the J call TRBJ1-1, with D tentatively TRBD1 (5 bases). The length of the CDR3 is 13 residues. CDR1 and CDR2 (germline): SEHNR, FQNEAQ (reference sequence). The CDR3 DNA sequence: TGTGCTTCTAAACCGGAGGGGTACACTGAAGCTTTCTTT. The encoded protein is CASKPEGYTEAFF.

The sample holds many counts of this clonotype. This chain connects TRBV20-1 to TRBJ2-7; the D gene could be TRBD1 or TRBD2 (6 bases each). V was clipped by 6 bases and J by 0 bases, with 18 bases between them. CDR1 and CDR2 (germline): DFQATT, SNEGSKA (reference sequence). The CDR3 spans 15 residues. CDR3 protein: CSAEGGASSSYEQYV. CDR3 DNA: TGCAGTGCGGAGGGGGGCGCTTCGAGCTCCTACGAGCAGTACGTC.

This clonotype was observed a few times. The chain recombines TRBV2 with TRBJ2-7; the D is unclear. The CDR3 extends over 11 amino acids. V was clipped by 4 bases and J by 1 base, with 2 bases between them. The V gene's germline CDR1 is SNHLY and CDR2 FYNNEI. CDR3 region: CASSASYEQYV. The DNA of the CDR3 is TGTGCCAGCAGTGCTTCCTACGAGCAGTACGTC.

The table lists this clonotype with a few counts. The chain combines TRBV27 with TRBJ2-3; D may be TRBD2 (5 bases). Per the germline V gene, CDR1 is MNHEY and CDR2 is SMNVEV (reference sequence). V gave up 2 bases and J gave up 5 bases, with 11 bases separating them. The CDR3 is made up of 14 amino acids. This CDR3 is CASSLVAPGDTQYF. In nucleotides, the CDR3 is TGTGCCAGCAGTTTAGTAGCGCCCGGAGATACGCAGTATTTT.

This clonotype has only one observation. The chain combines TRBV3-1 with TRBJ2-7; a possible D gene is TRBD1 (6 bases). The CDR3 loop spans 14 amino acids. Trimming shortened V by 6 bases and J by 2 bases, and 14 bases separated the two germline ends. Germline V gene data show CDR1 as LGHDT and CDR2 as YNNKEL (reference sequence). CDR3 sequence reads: CASSPGTKTYEQYF. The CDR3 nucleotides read TGTGCCAGCAGTCCCGGGACAAAGACCTACGAGCAGTACTTC.

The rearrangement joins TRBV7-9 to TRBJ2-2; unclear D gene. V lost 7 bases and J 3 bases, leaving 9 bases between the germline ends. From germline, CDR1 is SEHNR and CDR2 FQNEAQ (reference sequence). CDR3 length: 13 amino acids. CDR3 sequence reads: CASNRPDTGELFF. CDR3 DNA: TGTGCCAGCAACAGACCCGACACCGGGGAGCTGTTTTTT.

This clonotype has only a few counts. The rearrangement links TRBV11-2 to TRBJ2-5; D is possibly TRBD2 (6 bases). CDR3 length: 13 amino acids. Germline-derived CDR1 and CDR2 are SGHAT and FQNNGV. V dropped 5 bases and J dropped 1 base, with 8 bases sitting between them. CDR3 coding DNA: TGTGCCAGCAGCATGGAGGGCCAAGAGACCCAGTACTTC. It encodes CASSMEGQETQYF.

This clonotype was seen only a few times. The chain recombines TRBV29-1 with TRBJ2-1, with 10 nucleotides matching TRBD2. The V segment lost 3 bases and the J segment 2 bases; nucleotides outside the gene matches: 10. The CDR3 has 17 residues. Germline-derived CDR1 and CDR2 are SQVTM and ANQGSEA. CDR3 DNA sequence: TGCAGCGTTGACGCTAGCGGGAGTGAAGTCCCCTACAATGAGCAGTTCTTC. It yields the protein CSVDASGSEVPYNEQFF.

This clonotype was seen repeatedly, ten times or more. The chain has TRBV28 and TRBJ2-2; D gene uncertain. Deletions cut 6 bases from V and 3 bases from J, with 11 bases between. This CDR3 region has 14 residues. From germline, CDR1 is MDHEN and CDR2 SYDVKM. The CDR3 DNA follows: TGTGCCAGCAGCCCGCCTCGGGACACCGGGGAGCTGTTTTTT. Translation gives CASSPPRDTGELFF. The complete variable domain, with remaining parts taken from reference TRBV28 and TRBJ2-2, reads DVKVTQSSRYLVKRTGEKVFLECVQDMDHENMFWYRQDPGLGLRLIYFSYDVKMKEKGDIPEGYSVSREKKERFSLILESASTNQTSMYLCASSPPRDTGELFFGEGSRLTVL.

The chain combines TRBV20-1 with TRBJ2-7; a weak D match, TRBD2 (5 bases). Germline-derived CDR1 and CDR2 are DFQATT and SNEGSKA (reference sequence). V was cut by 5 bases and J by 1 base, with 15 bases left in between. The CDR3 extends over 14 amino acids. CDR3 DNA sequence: TGCAGTGCTGAAGACTACGAAGTTTCCTACGAGCAGTACGTC. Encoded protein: CSAEDYEVSYEQYV.

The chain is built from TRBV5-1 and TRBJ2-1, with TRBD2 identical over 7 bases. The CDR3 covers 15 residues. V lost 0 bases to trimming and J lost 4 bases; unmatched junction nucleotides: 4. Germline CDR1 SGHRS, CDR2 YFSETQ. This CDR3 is CASSLAAAGYNEQFF. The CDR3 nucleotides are TGCGCCAGCAGCTTGGCAGCAGCGGGGTACAATGAGCAGTTCTTC.

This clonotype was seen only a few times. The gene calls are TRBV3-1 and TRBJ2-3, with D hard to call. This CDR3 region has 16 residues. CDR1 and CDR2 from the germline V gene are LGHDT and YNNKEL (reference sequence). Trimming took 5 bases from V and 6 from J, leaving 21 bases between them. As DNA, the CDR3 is TGTGCCAGCAGCTTCGGACCCGAACTATCTCCGGATACGCAGTATTTT. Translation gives CASSFGPELSPDTQYF.

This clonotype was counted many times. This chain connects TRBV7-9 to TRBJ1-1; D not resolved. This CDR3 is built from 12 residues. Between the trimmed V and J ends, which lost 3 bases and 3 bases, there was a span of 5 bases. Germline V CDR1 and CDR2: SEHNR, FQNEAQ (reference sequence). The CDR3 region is CASSLPYTEAFF. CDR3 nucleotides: TGTGCCAGCAGCTTGCCCTACACTGAAGCTTTCTTT.

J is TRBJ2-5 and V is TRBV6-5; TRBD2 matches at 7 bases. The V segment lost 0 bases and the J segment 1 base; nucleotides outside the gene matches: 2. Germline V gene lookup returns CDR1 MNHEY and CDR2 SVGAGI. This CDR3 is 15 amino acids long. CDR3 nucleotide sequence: TGTGCCAGCAGTTACTCTCCGGGGGGCCAAGAGACCCAGTACTTC. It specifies CASSYSPGGQETQYF.

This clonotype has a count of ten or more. Written as DNA, the CDR3 is TGTGCCAGCAGTGAAAGAGGAGGGAGGGGAACTGAAGCTTTCTTT. The encoded protein is CASSERGGRGTEAFF. The V and J genes are TRBV2 and TRBJ1-1; tentative D call: TRBD1 (5 bases). Germline CDR1 and CDR2: SNHLY and FYNNEI. With 2 bases removed from V and 5 bases from J, the gap between germline ends came to 15 bases. The CDR3 has 15 amino acids.

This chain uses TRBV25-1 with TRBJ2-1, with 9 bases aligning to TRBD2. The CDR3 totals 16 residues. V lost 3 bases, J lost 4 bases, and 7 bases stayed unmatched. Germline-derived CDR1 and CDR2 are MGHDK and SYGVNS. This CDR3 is CASSEGWSGRYNEQFF. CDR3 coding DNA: TGTGCCAGCAGTGAGGGTTGGAGCGGGAGGTACAATGAGCAGTTCTTC. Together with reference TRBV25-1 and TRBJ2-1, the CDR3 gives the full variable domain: EADIYQTPRYLVIGTGKKITLECSQTMGHDKMYWYQQDPGMELHLIHYSYGVNSTEKGDLSSESTVSRIRTEHFPLTLESARPSHTSQYLCASSEGWSGRYNEQFFGPGTRLTVL.

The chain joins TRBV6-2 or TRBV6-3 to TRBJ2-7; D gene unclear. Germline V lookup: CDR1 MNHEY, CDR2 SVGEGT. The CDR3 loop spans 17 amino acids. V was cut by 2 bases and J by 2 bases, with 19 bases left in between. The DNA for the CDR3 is TGTGCCAGCAGTTACCCAGGCTCGGCATTACCCACCTACGAGCAGTACGTC. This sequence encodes CASSYPGSALPTYEQYV.

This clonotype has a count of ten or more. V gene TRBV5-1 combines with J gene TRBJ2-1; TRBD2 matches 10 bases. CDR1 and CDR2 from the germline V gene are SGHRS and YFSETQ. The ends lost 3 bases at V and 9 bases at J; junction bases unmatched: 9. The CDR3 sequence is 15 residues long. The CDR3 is CASSSSSSGSTEQFF. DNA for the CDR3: TGCGCCAGCAGCTCGTCGTCTAGCGGGAGTACTGAGCAGTTCTTC.

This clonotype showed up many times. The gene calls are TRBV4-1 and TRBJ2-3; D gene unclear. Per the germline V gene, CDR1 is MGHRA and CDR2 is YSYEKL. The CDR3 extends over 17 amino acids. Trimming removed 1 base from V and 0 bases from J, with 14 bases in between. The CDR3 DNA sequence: TGCGCCAGCAGCCAAGGGCCGTACCTCCGGAGCACAGATACGCAGTATTTT. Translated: CASSQGPYLRSTDTQYF.

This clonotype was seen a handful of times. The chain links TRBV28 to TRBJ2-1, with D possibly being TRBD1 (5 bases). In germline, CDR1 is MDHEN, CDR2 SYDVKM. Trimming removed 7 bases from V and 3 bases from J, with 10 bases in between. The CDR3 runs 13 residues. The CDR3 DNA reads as TGTGCCAGCAAAGGGGCTAGCTACAATGAGCAGTTCTTC. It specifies CASKGASYNEQFF.

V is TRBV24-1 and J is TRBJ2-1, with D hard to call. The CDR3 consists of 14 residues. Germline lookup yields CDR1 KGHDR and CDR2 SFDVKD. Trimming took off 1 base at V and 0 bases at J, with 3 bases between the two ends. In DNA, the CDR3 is TGTGCCACCAGTGATTTAAACTCCTACAATGAGCAGTTCTTC. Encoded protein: CATSDLNSYNEQFF.